The 20 T cell receptor beta chains below come from one sample, sequenced in a study of T cell responses to AZD1222 COVID-19 vaccine. Clones were read by immunoSEQ multiplex PCR, and TCRdb kept only the in-frame ones, dropping some. The repertoire holds approximately 300,000 clones, with around 93% as singletons. Sample: peripheral blood, taken 28 days after the second AZD1222 dose. These receptors all stem from an adult who received the AZD1222 COVID-19 vaccine.

V gene TRBV4-1 combines with J gene TRBJ2-7, with TRBD1 matching over 8 bases. V lost 4 bases and J lost 3; bases outside the gene matches: 14. Germline values: CDR1 MGHRA, CDR2 YSYEKL. The CDR3 covers 17 residues. Here the CDR3 reads CASSPYPTGTGSYEQYF. CDR3 in DNA: TGCGCCAGCAGCCCCTACCCCACCGGGACAGGAAGCTACGAGCAGTACTTC.

The chain joins TRBV21-1 to TRBJ2-7; TRBD2 was called by the table and not checked on the DNA. TRBV21-1 is tagged as a pseudogene. The CDR3 contains 16 residues. DNA for the CDR3: TGTGCCAGCAGCAAGCGGGTCGACTCGGCTTCCTACGAGCAGTACTTC. This sequence encodes CASSKRVDSASYEQYF.

The chain is built from TRBV4-1 and TRBJ2-1, with D perhaps matching TRBD2 (5 bases). Germline V gives CDR1 MGHRA, CDR2 YSYEKL. The V end lost 1 base, the J end lost 0 bases, and 13 bases lay between the germline ends. CDR3 length: 17 amino acids. DNA for the CDR3: TGCGCCAGCAGCCAAGTGGCGGGTTTGAGCTCCTACAATGAGCAGTTCTTC. It codes for CASSQVAGLSSYNEQFF.

The V call is TRBV19, the J call TRBJ2-1, with D possibly matching TRBD2 (5 bases). V shed 1 base and J shed 3 bases, with 16 bases lying between them. CDR1 is LNHDA, CDR2 SQIVND, per germline (reference sequence). The CDR3 sequence is 17 residues long. CDR3 loop: CASSIGVARPDYNEQFF. CDR3 coding DNA: TGTGCCAGTAGTATAGGGGTAGCGCGTCCTGACTACAATGAGCAGTTCTTC.

The rearrangement links TRBV28 to TRBJ2-1, with D possibly being TRBD1 or TRBD2 (5 bases each). The germline V and J ends were trimmed by 5 bases and 9 bases, with 11 bases remaining between them. Per the germline V gene, CDR1 is MDHEN and CDR2 is SYDVKM. The CDR3 sequence is 12 residues long. CDR3: CASSPLGTEQFF. The CDR3, as DNA: TGTGCCAGCAGTCCCTTGGGGACTGAGCAGTTCTTC. Combining the CDR3 with reference TRBV28 and TRBJ2-1 gives the whole variable domain DVKVTQSSRYLVKRTGEKVFLECVQDMDHENMFWYRQDPGLGLRLIYFSYDVKMKEKGDIPEGYSVSREKKERFSLILESASTNQTSMYLCASSPLGTEQFFGPGTRLTVL.

The chain joins TRBV6-2 or TRBV6-3 to TRBJ2-3, with 8 nucleotides matching TRBD1. Losses at the gene ends were 0 bases for V and 0 bases for J; bases not matched to a gene: 11. Germline CDR1 MNHEY, CDR2 SVGEGT. The CDR3 is made up of 19 amino acids. DNA for the CDR3: TGTGCCAGCAGTTACTCGAGAGAGGGACAGGCGGGAAGCACAGATACGCAGTATTTT. This gives the protein CASSYSREGQAGSTDTQYF.

J is TRBJ1-5 and V is TRBV28, with no clear D. Germline V gene sequence: CDR1 MDHEN, CDR2 SYDVKM. This CDR3 region has 15 residues. V was cut by 2 bases and J by 2 bases, with 10 bases left in between. The DNA of the CDR3 is TGTGCCAGCAGTTTACCTAGGGCGGGCAATCAGCCCCAGCATTTT. It specifies CASSLPRAGNQPQHF.

This clone was recorded once. The chain couples TRBV2 to TRBJ2-7, with D tentatively TRBD2 (5 bases). CDR3 length: 12 residues. The V and J ends lost 7 bases and 3 bases respectively, with 10 bases between them. Germline V lookup: CDR1 SNHLY, CDR2 FYNNEI. CDR3 bases: TGTGCCAGCACTATCGAGGGCTACGAGCAGTACTTC. Encoded protein: CASTIEGYEQYF.

V usage is TRBV5-5 and J usage is TRBJ2-7; D may be TRBD2 (5 bases). This CDR3 spans 14 amino acids. Germline CDR1 and CDR2: SGHKS and YYEKEE (reference sequence). With 4 bases removed from V and 7 bases from J, the gap between germline ends came to 18 bases. In DNA form, the CDR3 reads TGTGCCAGCAGCCCCTCGCCGTCGGGGAGAGAGCAGTACTTC. Translation gives CASSPSPSGREQYF.

J is TRBJ1-1 and V is TRBV15, with D uncertain. Deletions cut 0 bases from V and 6 bases from J, with 8 bases between. Germline CDR1 is LNHNV and CDR2 is YYDKDF (reference sequence). The CDR3 is made up of 13 amino acids. As DNA, the CDR3 is TGTGCCACCAGCAGAGATGGCGGTTCTGAAGCTTTCTTT. It is translated as CATSRDGGSEAFF.

This CDR3 is CASSQRSGNIQYF. The CDR3 nucleotides read TGTGCCAGCAGCCAACGTTCTGGAAACATTCAGTACTTC. The rearrangement uses TRBV3-1 (or the pseudogene TRBV3-2) and TRBJ2-4; D is unresolved. The CDR3 contains 13 residues. Germline V gene sequence: CDR1 LGHDT, CDR2 YNNKEL (reference sequence). The V end was cut by 2 bases, the J end by 6 bases, with 8 bases between.

This clone has just one count. J is TRBJ2-2 and V is TRBV7-2; D uncertain. V lost 5 bases and J 4 bases, leaving 17 bases between the germline ends. The CDR3 has 16 amino acids. Germline CDR1 and CDR2: SGHTA and FQGNSA. CDR3 bases: TGTGCCAGCAGCCTCCTCGTGGCGCTAGGCACCGGGGAGCTGTTTTTT. It is translated as CASSLLVALGTGELFF.

This clone has a single count. V and J are TRBV28 and TRBJ1-4; possibly TRBD1 for D (6 bases). The CDR3 covers 11 residues. V lost 7 bases to trimming and J lost 12 bases, with 12 bases between them. Germline V gene lookup returns CDR1 MDHEN and CDR2 SYDVKM. The CDR3 protein is CASTLGGELFF. The CDR3, as DNA: TGTGCCAGCACCTTAGGGGGAGAACTGTTTTTT.

This clone came up once. The gene calls are TRBV7-8 and TRBJ1-4, with D possibly being TRBD1 (5 bases). Germline V lookup: CDR1 SGHVS, CDR2 FQNEAQ. This CDR3 has 13 amino acids. The ends were cut back, 0 bases at V and 16 bases at J, with 15 bases in the middle. CDR3 nucleotides: TGTGCCAGCAGCTTAGCGGGGCTGACCGACCGGTTTTTT. Protein product: CASSLAGLTDRFF.

The rearrangement uses TRBV7-9 and TRBJ2-3; D not resolved. V lost 8 bases and J lost 2, with 8 bases in between. Germline loops: CDR1 SEHNR, CDR2 FQNEAQ (reference sequence). This CDR3 is built from 12 residues. The CDR3 protein is CASEPFTDTQYF. The CDR3 coding sequence is TGTGCCAGCGAGCCCTTCACAGATACGCAGTATTTT.

The J gene is TRBJ2-1, the V gene TRBV15; TRBD2 agrees at 8 bases. The V and J ends lost 3 bases and 4 bases, in that order; junction bases with no gene match: 5. CDR3 length equals 15 residues. CDR1 and CDR2 (germline): LNHNV, YYDKDF (reference sequence). The DNA for the CDR3 is TGTGCCACCAGCAGTCGGGAGGGGGAGTACAATGAGCAGTTCTTC. Amino acids: CATSSREGEYNEQFF.

The genes are TRBV7-8 and TRBJ2-7, with D uncertain. V dropped 4 bases and J dropped 6 bases, with 7 bases sitting between them. Germline loops: CDR1 SGHVS, CDR2 FQNEAQ. The CDR3 contains 11 residues. The CDR3 DNA is TGTGCCAGCAGCTCAGACTTCGAGCAGTACTTC. Amino acid sequence: CASSSDFEQYF.

This clone was detected once. The V gene is TRBV6-5, the J gene TRBJ2-7, with 8 bases fitting TRBD2. J gave up 4 bases and V 10 bases, and 6 bases lay outside the gene matches. The CDR3 runs to 12 residues. CDR1 and CDR2 from the germline V gene are MNHEY and SVGAGI. CDR3 bases: TGTGCCACCCGGGGGGGAAGTTACGAGCAGTACTTC. It codes for CATRGGSYEQYF.

This clone appeared a single time. The chain is built from TRBV7-2 and TRBJ2-1; D unresolved. Germline V gene sequence: CDR1 SGHTA, CDR2 FQGNSA. CDR3 length: 12 amino acids. V dropped 5 bases and J dropped 10 bases, with 12 bases sitting between them. CDR3 loop: CASSPWRREQFF. CDR3 sequence (DNA): TGTGCCAGCAGCCCCTGGCGGCGGGAGCAGTTCTTC.

The CDR3 sequence: CASSRARGGSNQPQHF. CDR3 DNA: TGTGCCAGCAGTCGCGCCAGGGGAGGAAGCAATCAGCCCCAGCATTTT. The chain is built from TRBV6-2 or TRBV6-3 and TRBJ1-5; a weak D match, TRBD1 (6 bases). The V end was cut by 5 bases, the J end by 1 base, with 15 bases between. Germline CDR1 MNHEY, CDR2 SVGEGT. This CDR3 is 16 amino acids long.